These 20 T cell receptor beta chains were all obtained from the same sample, sequenced in a study of blood T cells in healthy people across ages. Through a sample-barcoded 5' primer and a J-beta primer mix, a second PCR was run for 7 to 11 cycles. TCRdb used MiXCR to reprocess the 5' RACE reads, holding one entry per CDR3 protein. The table has around 1,000,000 distinct CDR3 sequences, roughly 24% seen once; the top ten hold approximately 0.79%. These records were also assigned to another study, of T cells of mothers and their children.

The sample consisted of blood. The receptors were gathered from a girl aged 2-10 years in good health.

This clonotype came up a few times. The rearrangement joins TRBV20-1 to TRBJ2-7; 8 bases match TRBD2. The CDR3 runs 14 residues. Germline assignment: CDR1 DFQATT and CDR2 SNEGSKA (reference sequence). The trim removed 6 bases at V and 6 bases at J, leaving 13 bases unmatched. CDR3 sequence reads: CSARPGGPSGEQYF. CDR3 coding DNA: TGCAGTGCGCGACCGGGGGGGCCAAGTGGCGAGCAGTACTTC.

V and J are TRBV20-1 and TRBJ2-7; 11 bases match TRBD2. J lost 7 bases, V lost 2 bases, and 7 bases had no gene match. The CDR3 loop spans 14 amino acids. Germline lookup yields CDR1 DFQATT and CDR2 SNEGSKA (reference sequence). The CDR3 sequence is CSARIAGGPEEQYF. The CDR3 nucleotides read TGCAGTGCTAGAATAGCGGGAGGGCCGGAAGAGCAGTACTTC.

The CDR3 bases are TGTGCCAGCGTTCAGGAGAGAGCGGGGGGCACCCGGGGAGAGCAGTACTTC. Its protein is CASVQERAGGTRGEQYF. The chain links TRBV7-9 to TRBJ2-1, with 9 nucleotides matching TRBD2. The DNA end favors TRBJ2-7, so the J call may be wrong. The CDR3 covers 17 residues. Looked up from germline, CDR1 is SEHNR and CDR2 is FQNEAQ (reference sequence).

In this sample, this clonotype turned up a few times. The gene calls are TRBV7-6 and TRBJ2-3, with a possible D match to TRBD2 (6 bases). CDR1 and CDR2 from the germline V gene are SGHVS and FNYEAQ. Deletions cut 2 bases from V and 4 bases from J, with 13 bases between. This CDR3 is 15 amino acids long. Here the CDR3 reads CASSLLEGTPDTQYF. The CDR3 nucleotides are TGTGCCAGCAGCTTATTGGAGGGGACCCCAGATACGCAGTATTTT.

The J gene is TRBJ2-3, the V gene TRBV27; tentative D call: TRBD2 (5 bases). Trimming removed 7 bases at V and 7 bases at J, with 15 bases between. The CDR3 covers 13 residues. In germline, CDR1 is MNHEY, CDR2 SMNVEV (reference sequence). The CDR3 reads CASTLGLAYTQYF. DNA for the CDR3: TGTGCCAGCACCCTCGGGCTAGCATATACGCAGTATTTT.

This sequence joins TRBV6-1 and TRBJ2-1, with 7 bases matching TRBD1. The germline V gene encodes CDR1 MNHNS and CDR2 SASEGT. The CDR3 has 15 amino acids. Unmatched junction bases numbered 7, after V lost 0 bases and J lost 8 bases. CDR3 nucleotide sequence: TGTGCCAGCAGTGAAGCGGGGGACAGTTTCCATGAGCAGTTCTTC. It yields the protein CASSEAGDSFHEQFF.

The rearrangement uses TRBV11-3 and TRBJ1-1, with D unclear. This CDR3 spans 12 amino acids. Germline values: CDR1 SGHNT, CDR2 YENEEA. The V end lost 4 bases, the J end lost 7 bases, and 10 bases lay between the germline ends. The CDR3 loop is CASSWRTGEAFF. Written as DNA, the CDR3 is TGTGCCAGCAGCTGGAGGACGGGTGAAGCTTTCTTT.

This chain connects TRBV5-1 to TRBJ2-4, with D tentatively TRBD2 (5 bases). There are 14 residues in the CDR3. The V gene's germline CDR1 is SGHRS and CDR2 YFSETQ. Trimming shortened V by 4 bases and J by 6 bases, and 14 bases separated the two germline ends. DNA of the CDR3: TGCGCCAGCAGCCCTTCGGGAAGGTCAAACATTCAGTACTTC. Its protein product is CASSPSGRSNIQYF.

The chain uses TRBV12-3 or TRBV12-4 and TRBJ2-5, with TRBD2 as a possible D gene (5 bases). V was pared by 6 bases and J by 4 bases, with 15 bases between. The CDR3 spans 14 residues. CDR3 protein: CASRPTSGGETQYF. In nucleotides, the CDR3 is TGTGCCAGCAGGCCGACTTCCGGAGGAGAGACCCAGTACTTC.

The chain joins TRBV5-1 to TRBJ1-2; D perhaps matches TRBD1 (6 bases). This CDR3 contains 15 residues. CDR1 and CDR2 (germline): SGHRS, YFSETQ. V dropped 4 bases and J dropped 8 bases, with 21 bases sitting between them. The CDR3 region has the DNA TGCGCCAGCAGCCTTTATGAGACAGGACTGTTCGGCTACACCTTC. This sequence encodes CASSLYETGLFGYTF. The full variable domain, completed using reference TRBV5-1 and TRBJ1-2, is KAGVTQTPRYLIKTRGQQVTLSCSPISGHRSVSWYQQTPGQGLQFLFEYFSETQRNKGNFPGRFSGRQFSNSRSEMNVSTLELGDSALYLCASSLYETGLFGYTFGSGTRLTVV.

This clonotype has more than one count but fewer than ten. The gene calls are TRBV24-1 and TRBJ2-5; D is unclear. V dropped 5 bases and J dropped 1 base, with 10 bases sitting between them. Germline V lookup: CDR1 KGHDR, CDR2 SFDVKD. The CDR3 totals 14 residues. The CDR3 protein is CATSAAGPQETQYF. The CDR3 nucleotides are TGTGCCACCAGTGCTGCCGGGCCCCAAGAGACCCAGTACTTC.

Written as DNA, the CDR3 is TGCAGCGTTGAAAAGTGGGATACCTACAATGAGCAGTTCTTC. Protein: CSVEKWDTYNEQFF. This chain uses TRBV29-1 with TRBJ2-1; D not certain. CDR3 size: 14 residues. Germline V gene data show CDR1 as SQVTM and CDR2 as ANQGSEA. With 2 bases removed from V and 2 bases from J, the gap between germline ends came to 10 bases.

This chain connects TRBV29-1 to TRBJ2-5; 8 bases are a match to TRBD1. The CDR3 has 12 amino acids. Trimming removed 7 bases from V and 5 bases from J; junction bases left unmatched: 6. The germline V gene encodes CDR1 SQVTM and CDR2 ANQGSEA. DNA of the CDR3: TGCAGCGCGGGACAGGTGTCCGAGACCCAGTACTTC. Translating it yields CSAGQVSETQYF. Drawing the rest from reference TRBV29-1 and TRBJ2-5, the complete variable domain is SAVISQKPSRDICQRGTSLTIQCQVDSQVTMMFWYRQQPGQSLTLIATANQGSEATYESGFVIDKFPISRPNLTFSTLTVSNMSPEDSSIYLCSAGQVSETQYFGPGTRLLVL.

The chain combines TRBV5-8 with TRBJ2-7, with D hard to call. The CDR3 contains 14 residues. Per germline, CDR1 SGHTS and CDR2 YDEGEE. Trimming pared 1 base from V and 4 bases from J, leaving 12 bases between. The CDR3 region has the DNA TGTGCCAGCAGCTTGCCTAGGGCTGCTTACGAGCAGTACTTC. Its translation is CASSLPRAAYEQYF. Combining the CDR3 with reference TRBV5-8 and TRBJ2-7 gives the whole variable domain EAGVTQSPTHLIKTRGQQATLRCSPISGHTSVYWYQQALGLGLQFLLWYDEGEERNRGNFPPRFSGRQFPNYSSELNVNALELEDSALYLCASSLPRAAYEQYFGPGTRLTVT.

This clonotype was seen a few times. The rearrangement uses TRBV29-1 and TRBJ2-1; 7 bases line up with TRBD2. V was clipped by 7 bases and J by 7 bases; unmatched bases: 16. CDR3 length: 15 amino acids. Germline assignment: CDR1 SQVTM and CDR2 ANQGSEA. CDR3 amino acids: CSATPLRGLWNEQFF. The CDR3 region has the DNA TGCAGCGCAACCCCTCTGCGGGGGTTGTGGAATGAGCAGTTCTTC.

This clonotype has more than one count but fewer than ten. The chain employs TRBV6-5 and TRBJ1-4, with 7 bases identical to TRBD1. V dropped 7 bases and J dropped 7; count of bases not matched to a gene: 12. Germline V CDR1 and CDR2: MNHEY, SVGAGI. The length of the CDR3 is 15 residues. The CDR3 loop is CASMDRSKGREKLFF. In DNA, the CDR3 is TGTGCCAGCATGGACAGGAGTAAGGGTCGTGAAAAACTGTTTTTT.

This chain links TRBV10-2 with TRBJ2-5; possible D gene TRBD2, 5 bases. The J call may be incorrect, as the DNA end agrees better with TRBJ2-7. Germline CDR1 WSHSY, CDR2 SAAADI. The CDR3 is made up of 12 amino acids. The CDR3 DNA sequence: TGCGCCAGCGAGGGCAGCTCCTACGAGCAGTACTTC. It encodes CASEGSSYEQYF.

This clonotype showed up just once. This CDR3 is missing its conserved last phenylalanine or tryptophan, likely due to a read error. It is unclear where the CDR3 begins or ends on the DNA, so no DNA is shown, and the CDR3 is as TCRdb lists it. This chain connects TRBV6-5 to TRBJ2-1; the table's D call, TRBD2, has no DNA check behind it. Germline assignment: CDR1 MNHEY and CDR2 SVGAGI. The CDR3 is 14 residues long, counting both termini. CDR3: CASSYRSGSGRSTV.

The genes are TRBV25-1 and TRBJ2-2, with 8 bases matching TRBD1. V dropped 5 bases and J dropped 1; count of bases not matched to a gene: 3. Germline V gene sequence: CDR1 MGHDK, CDR2 SYGVNS. CDR3 size: 15 residues. The DNA for the CDR3 is TGTGCCAGCAGTCAGGGGGCCGGGAACACCGGGGAGCTGTTTTTT. This sequence encodes CASSQGAGNTGELFF.

V gene TRBV20-1 combines with J gene TRBJ2-7; 7 positions match TRBD1. V gave up 3 bases and J gave up 7 bases; unmatched junction bases: 18. Germline V gene data show CDR1 as DFQATT and CDR2 as SNEGSKA (reference sequence). The CDR3 totals 16 residues. The CDR3 loop reads CSASLRGTADNMEQYF. The CDR3, as DNA: TGCAGTGCTAGCCTTAGAGGGACAGCTGATAATATGGAGCAGTACTTC.